One and the same sample provided the 15 T cell receptor beta chains below, sequenced in a study of OX40 agonist ivuxolimab in advanced cancers. This table comes from immunoSEQ multiplex PCR, and its TCRdb copy is limited to in-frame clones, with some not included. The data show tens of thousands of clones, about 90% seen once. The sample was CD4+ or CD8+ T cells sorted from blood, taken in a trial of the OX40 agonist ivuxolimab. These receptors originate from an adult with an advanced solid tumor such as melanoma, head and neck, liver or kidney cancer.

The genes are TRBV5-6 and TRBJ1-5, with TRBD1 identical over 8 bases. CDR1 and CDR2 (germline): SGHDT, YYEEEE. The CDR3 consists of 14 residues. Trimming cost V 2 bases and J 5 bases; bases outside gene matches: 3. The CDR3 sequence: CASSFGQGYQPQHF. In nucleotides, the CDR3 is TGTGCCAGCAGCTTTGGACAGGGTTATCAGCCCCAGCATTTT.

This rearrangement joins TRBV5-4 to TRBJ2-5, with a weak D call TRBD2 (6 bases). The J call may not be correct, given that the DNA end is closer to TRBJ2-7. Germline values: CDR1 SGHNT, CDR2 YYREEE (reference sequence). The CDR3 length is 15 residues. In nucleotides, the CDR3 is TGTGCCAGCAGCTTCCGGCGGGGTTCCTCCTACGAGCAGTACTTC. It encodes CASSFRRGSSYEQYF.

The chain joins TRBV7-6 to TRBJ2-7; 11 bases map to TRBD1. The junction had 4 bases not matched to a gene; V was cut back by 3 bases and J by 3 bases. The CDR3 runs 15 residues. Germline V gene data show CDR1 as SGHVS and CDR2 as FNYEAQ. The CDR3 nucleotides read TGTGCCAGCAGCTTGGGGACAGGGGGTTTCTACGAGCAGTACTTC. Encoded protein: CASSLGTGGFYEQYF.

The J gene is TRBJ2-2, the V gene TRBV5-5, with 8 bases matching TRBD1. Germline V lookup: CDR1 SGHKS, CDR2 YYEKEE (reference sequence). This CDR3 is 16 amino acids long. V trimming: 1 base; J trimming: 5 bases; junction bases outside the gene matches: 7. This CDR3 is CASSLYSDRVTGELFF. The DNA for the CDR3 is TGTGCCAGCAGCTTGTATTCGGACAGGGTGACCGGGGAGCTGTTTTTT.

This clone was found once. The rearrangement uses TRBV11-2 and TRBJ1-1; the D gene is possibly TRBD1 (6 bases). Germline V lookup: CDR1 SGHAT, CDR2 FQNNGV. Trimming pared 1 base from V and 3 bases from J, leaving 15 bases between. The CDR3 length is 16 residues. CDR3 sequence (DNA): TGTGCCAGCAGCTTAGTTCTGTCGGGGGCAGACACTGAAGCTTTCTTT. Residues: CASSLVLSGADTEAFF.

This clone was seen just once. The CDR3 bases are TGTGCCAGCAGTTACAGACAGGAAGAGACCCAGTACTTC. This sequence encodes CASSYRQEETQYF. The chain recombines TRBV6-5 with TRBJ2-5, with D possibly matching TRBD1 (6 bases). V shed 2 bases and J shed 3 bases, with 7 bases lying between them. CDR1 and CDR2 from the germline V gene are MNHEY and SVGAGI. The CDR3 runs to 13 residues.

A few counts support this clone. J is TRBJ2-7 and V is TRBV2; tentatively, D is TRBD1 (6 bases). This CDR3 has 12 amino acids. The V gene lost 4 bases and the J gene lost 3 bases, with 7 bases spanning the gap. Germline CDR1 and CDR2: SNHLY and FYNNEI. As DNA, the CDR3 is TGTGCCAGCAGTGCACAGGGCTACGAGCAGTACTTC. It yields the protein CASSAQGYEQYF.

This chain uses TRBV5-4 with TRBJ2-1, with D unresolved. Trimming took 0 bases from V and 1 from J, leaving 5 bases between them. The CDR3 covers 14 residues. Germline V gene lookup returns CDR1 SGHNT and CDR2 YYREEE (reference sequence). The chain's CDR3 is CASSLEGSYNEQFF. The CDR3 DNA reads TGTGCCAGCAGCTTGGAAGGGTCCTACAATGAGCAGTTCTTC.

V usage is TRBV5-1 and J usage is TRBJ2-7; possibly TRBD1 for D (6 bases). The CDR3 has 14 amino acids. V lost 0 bases to trimming and J lost 6 bases, with 13 bases between them. Germline V gene sequence: CDR1 SGHRS, CDR2 YFSETQ. The CDR3 region is CASSLEGGTGEQYF. CDR3 DNA: TGCGCCAGCAGCTTGGAAGGGGGAACGGGCGAGCAGTACTTC.

V usage is TRBV27 and J usage is TRBJ2-1, with D unclear. Germline loops: CDR1 MNHEY, CDR2 SMNVEV (reference sequence). V was cut by 0 bases and J by 6 bases, with 6 bases left in between. The CDR3 runs to 13 residues. CDR3 residues: CASSLSFGNEQFF. The CDR3 DNA reads TGTGCCAGCAGTTTATCCTTCGGCAATGAGCAGTTCTTC.

CDR3 sequence reads: CASSLGSGYTDTQYF. The CDR3 DNA reads as TGTGCCAGCAGCTTAGGTAGCGGGTACACAGATACGCAGTATTTT. This rearrangement joins TRBV7-3 to TRBJ2-3; 7 nucleotides align to TRBD2. V trimming: 2 bases; J trimming: 2 bases; junction bases outside the gene matches: 4. Germline CDR1 and CDR2: SGHTA and FQGTGA. This CDR3 contains 15 residues.

The chain carries TRBV6-4 and TRBJ1-2; no definite D call. The CDR3 covers 12 residues. Germline values: CDR1 MRHNA, CDR2 SNTAGT. V shed 2 bases and J shed 5 bases, with 6 bases lying between them. CDR3 protein: CASSDIGYGYTF. DNA of the CDR3: TGTGCCAGCAGTGACATAGGATATGGCTACACCTTC.

The V and J genes are TRBV4-1 and TRBJ1-5, with D possibly matching TRBD1 (5 bases). The germline V and J ends were trimmed by 2 bases and 3 bases, with 14 bases remaining between them. CDR3 size: 16 residues. Germline V gene lookup returns CDR1 MGHRA and CDR2 YSYEKL. DNA for the CDR3: TGCGCCAGCAGCCAAATTGAAGGGGTGGCCAATCAGCCCCAGCATTTT. It codes for CASSQIEGVANQPQHF.

This clone was detected only once. The V call is TRBV27, the J call TRBJ1-2, with D hard to call. The CDR3 is made up of 12 amino acids. Germline values: CDR1 MNHEY, CDR2 SMNVEV (reference sequence). Trimming took 6 bases from V and 4 from J, leaving 9 bases between them. The CDR3 DNA reads as TGTGCCAGCAGAAACACTGTCTATGGCTACACCTTC. It specifies CASRNTVYGYTF.

The chain employs TRBV18 and TRBJ2-3; D is unclear. V gave up 1 base and J gave up 10 bases, with 9 bases separating them. The V gene's germline CDR1 is KGHSH and CDR2 LQKENI. The CDR3 sequence is 12 residues long. CDR3 residues: CASSPRALSQYF. The CDR3 DNA sequence: TGTGCCAGCTCACCACGTGCTTTATCGCAGTATTTT.